This TCR beta chain was captured by sequencing in a study of response to subunit inactivated influenza vaccine. The CDR3 spans 13 residues. Germline CDR1 and CDR2: ENHRY and SYGVKD. V was pared by 4 bases and J by 6 bases, with 2 bases of the junction left unmatched. TCRdb independently ran MiXCR on the RT-PCR reads; one entry per CDR3 protein. Seen here are 550,000 to 600,000 distinct CDR3 sequences, about an eighth observed once, and the top ten hold roughly 10%. The table lists this clonotype with a few counts. The origin of this receptor is a man in his fifties or sixties who received an inactivated influenza vaccine. The sequences come from PBMCs from blood, collected on the day of vaccination. V usage is TRBV10-3 and J usage is TRBJ2-1; TRBD2 matches at 8 bases. In DNA form, the CDR3 reads TGTGCCATCAGTGGTCGGGGGGGCAATGAGCAGTTCTTC. Encoded protein: CAISGRGGNEQFF.